These 29 T cell receptor beta chains share one sample of origin, sequenced in a study of CD8 T cells in acute hepatitis C reinfection. Overall study findings and caveats: All groups preferentially used TRBV04 and TRBV06, which was not due to overrepresentation in the naive pool.

Only in-frame clones appear in the TCRdb table, and some are missing; sequencing was by immunoSEQ multiplex PCR. The table records about 2,600 clones, around 70% of them present only once. The time point was: at least 347 days after estimated infection, following spontaneous clearance. Sequencing of hepatitis C virus-specific cells was done ex vivo rather than after in vitro expansion. Sequenced here: HCV NS3-1073 tetramer-sorted CD8+ T cells from PBMCs, sampled at follow-up. The receptors were gathered from a man aged 40-49 years who spontaneously cleared hepatitis C infection.

The chain couples TRBV29-1 to TRBJ2-7, with D perhaps TRBD2 (7 bases). CDR1 and CDR2 from the germline V gene are SQVTM and ANQGSEA. The CDR3 runs to 17 residues. Trimming removed 7 bases at V and 0 bases at J, with 25 bases between. This CDR3 is CSGDRDSAGDISYEQYF. The CDR3 DNA follows: TGCAGCGGTGACCGAGATTCGGCGGGGGACATCTCCTACGAGCAGTACTTC.

V is TRBV30 and J is TRBJ1-6; D ambiguous. The CDR3 contains 17 residues. The V end lost 0 bases, the J end lost 0 bases, and 12 bases lay between the germline ends. CDR1 is GTSNPN and CDR2 is SVGIG in the germline V gene (reference sequence). CDR3 nucleotide sequence: TGTGCCTGGAGTGTACTACAGCCAAGCTCCTATAATTCACCCCTCCACTTT. Residues: CAWSVLQPSSYNSPLHF.

The rearrangement joins TRBV4-3 to TRBJ2-7; 10 bases line up with TRBD2. The V and J ends lost 0 bases and 5 bases, in that order; junction bases with no gene match: 10. This CDR3 is 17 amino acids long. Germline lookup yields CDR1 LGHNA and CDR2 YSLEER. CDR3 DNA sequence: TGCGCCAGCAGCCAAGAGATTGCAGCGGGAGGGGGCGACGAGCAGTACTTC. This translates into CASSQEIAAGGGDEQYF.

This clone is medium-sized by share. CDR3 nucleotide sequence: TGCGCCAGCAGTGAGGGTTTCGGGACAGGAAAATACGATGAGCAGTACTTC. Translated: CASSEGFGTGKYDEQYF. The rearrangement links TRBV10-1 to TRBJ2-7; 8 bases agree with TRBD1. CDR1 and CDR2 (germline): WNHNN, SYGVQD (reference sequence). V lost 2 bases and J lost 7; bases outside the gene matches: 16. The CDR3 loop spans 17 amino acids.

Comments on this clone: The junction differs from germline at one of its ends, possibly a read error. The rearrangement links TRBV5-4 to TRBJ2-1, with 9 bases aligning to TRBD2. Germline V gives CDR1 SGHNT, CDR2 YYREEE (reference sequence). This CDR3 is 17 amino acids long. The CDR3 DNA reads TGCGCCAGCAGCCAAGATGGGGGTAGCGGGAGCTACAATGAGCAGTTCTTC. It encodes CASSQDGGSGSYNEQFF.

This rearrangement joins TRBV4-2 to TRBJ2-2; a possible D gene is TRBD1 (5 bases). Trimming removed 1 base from V and 3 bases from J, with 12 bases in between. The CDR3 length is 16 residues. Germline assignment: CDR1 LGHNA and CDR2 YNFKEQ. The CDR3 reads CASSQVGVGDTGELFF. In nucleotides, the CDR3 is TGTGCCAGCAGCCAAGTCGGAGTAGGGGACACCGGGGAGCTGTTTTTT.

In this sample, this clone turned up a few times. The chain carries TRBV19 and TRBJ2-7; 7 bases are shared with TRBD2. Germline V CDR1 and CDR2: LNHDA, SQIVND (reference sequence). With V trimmed by 5 bases and J by 6 bases, 13 bases remained unmatched. The CDR3 totals 15 residues. Here the CDR3 DNA reads TGTGCCAGTAGTCCTCTCCTGAGCGGGGCAAGCGAGCAGTACTTC. Translating it yields CASSPLLSGASEQYF.

The J gene is TRBJ2-1, the V gene TRBV11-1, with 8 bases fitting TRBD2. The CDR3 contains 16 residues. The V gene end was trimmed by 2 bases and the J gene end by 7 bases; junction bases not matched to a gene: 10. The germline V gene has CDR1 SGHAT and CDR2 FQDESV (reference sequence). The CDR3 loop reads CASSLTASGYGNEQFF. In nucleotides, the CDR3 is TGTGCCAGCAGCTTAACGGCTAGCGGGTACGGAAATGAGCAGTTCTTC.

This clone counts as large. The V gene is TRBV19, the J gene TRBJ2-1, with D possibly TRBD2 on 5 matching bases. This CDR3 has 13 residues. Per the germline V gene, CDR1 is LNHDA and CDR2 is SQIVND (reference sequence). Trimming shortened V by 2 bases and J by 14 bases, and 16 bases separated the two germline ends. The CDR3 region has the DNA TGTGCCAGTAGTATACCGGGAACGGGGTTTAAGTTCTTC. It codes for CASSIPGTGFKFF.

Worth noting for this clone: At one of its ends the junction is not consistent with the germline gene, which may arise from a read error. V usage is TRBV19 and J usage is TRBJ2-1, with TRBD2 as a possible D gene (5 bases). This CDR3 contains 15 residues. Germline CDR1 reads LNHDA; CDR2 reads SQIVND (reference sequence). Here the CDR3 reads CASRLEGWSYSEQFF. The CDR3 region has the DNA TGTGCCAGTAGGCTTGAGGGATGGTCTTACAGTGAGCAGTTCTTC.

The gene calls are TRBV13 and TRBJ2-1; TRBD1 aligns across 8 bases. Germline CDR1 is PRHDT and CDR2 is FYEKMQ (reference sequence). This CDR3 comprises 15 residues. The junction had 6 bases not matched to a gene; V was cut back by 7 bases and J by 1 base. DNA for the CDR3: TGTGCCAGCATTCCGGACAGGGCTTCCTACAATGAGCAGTTCTTC. This encodes CASIPDRASYNEQFF.

This clone was observed a handful of times. Here the CDR3 reads CASSYGRLRDNEQFF. Written as DNA, the CDR3 is TGTGCCAGCAGTTATGGGCGATTACGAGACAATGAGCAGTTCTTC. The chain links TRBV6-6 to TRBJ2-1; D remains ambiguous. This CDR3 comprises 15 residues. Germline V gene data show CDR1 as MNHNY and CDR2 as SVGAGI (reference sequence). The V gene lost 3 bases and the J gene lost 5 bases, with 14 bases spanning the gap.

This clone occurred a few times. The rearrangement uses TRBV27 and TRBJ2-7; 7 nucleotides agree with TRBD1. V shed 0 bases and J 6 bases; nucleotides not matched to a gene: 2. Per germline, CDR1 MNHEY and CDR2 SMNVEV (reference sequence). The CDR3 has 13 residues. The CDR3 loop is CASSLSTGFEQYF. In DNA, the CDR3 is TGTGCCAGCAGTTTATCGACAGGGTTCGAGCAGTACTTC.

V is TRBV6-9 and J is TRBJ2-1; possible D gene TRBD2, 7 bases. Germline V CDR1 and CDR2: MNHGY, SVAAGI. V lost 4 bases to trimming and J lost 8 bases, with 12 bases between them. The CDR3 runs to 13 residues. The CDR3 DNA is TGTGCCAGCAGTTTCCGGGGGGCAGATGAGCAGTTCTTC. Amino acid sequence: CASSFRGADEQFF.

The chain is built from TRBV11-2 and TRBJ2-3, with D perhaps TRBD1 (6 bases). V was trimmed by 6 bases and J by 4 bases, leaving 14 bases between them. The CDR3 runs to 14 residues. Germline V gene data show CDR1 as SGHAT and CDR2 as FQNNGV. CDR3 amino acids: CASRRLRGADTQYF. The CDR3 region has the DNA TGTGCCAGCAGAAGGCTCAGGGGAGCAGATACGCAGTATTTT.

This sequence joins TRBV11-1 and TRBJ2-5; 10 positions match TRBD1. The J call may be in error: the DNA end matches TRBJ2-7 better. Germline-derived CDR1 and CDR2 are SGHAT and FQDESV (reference sequence). There are 15 residues in the CDR3. In DNA, the CDR3 is TGTGCCAGCAGCTTAGAGGGACAGGGGTCCCACGAGCAGTACTTC. Its translation is CASSLEGQGSHEQYF.

The J gene is TRBJ2-1, the V gene TRBV27, with TRBD2 matching over 14 bases. Germline trimming cut 7 bases from V and 7 bases from J; bases unmatched to any gene: 15. The V gene's germline CDR1 is MNHEY and CDR2 SMNVEV (reference sequence). This CDR3 contains 18 residues. The CDR3 reads CASNSYGTSGRMGNEQFF. Written as DNA, the CDR3 is TGTGCCAGCAACTCCTACGGGACTAGCGGGAGAATGGGGAATGAGCAGTTCTTC.

This rearrangement joins TRBV27 to TRBJ2-7; tentative D call: TRBD1 (5 bases). Germline V gene lookup returns CDR1 MNHEY and CDR2 SMNVEV (reference sequence). The V end was cut by 6 bases, the J end by 3 bases, with 12 bases between. CDR3 length: 13 residues. DNA of the CDR3: TGTGCCAGCAGCTTGGGGCCCCACTACGAGCAGTACTTC. Its translation is CASSLGPHYEQYF.

The DNA of the CDR3 is TGCAGCGTTGACGGGCCACAGGGCGGCTACGAGCAGTACTTC. Translating it yields CSVDGPQGGYEQYF. The V gene is TRBV29-1, the J gene TRBJ2-7; a possible D gene is TRBD1 (6 bases). Trimming took 3 bases from V and 3 from J, leaving 15 bases between them. This CDR3 has 14 residues. Germline CDR1 reads SQVTM; CDR2 reads ANQGSEA.

V is TRBV10-2 and J is TRBJ1-1, with 9 positions matching TRBD1. J gave up 0 bases and V 6 bases, and 2 bases lay outside the gene matches. CDR1 and CDR2 (germline): WSHSY, SAAADI. The CDR3 contains 14 residues. The chain's CDR3 is CASRQGAMNTEAFF. The CDR3 coding sequence is TGCGCCAGCAGACAGGGGGCCATGAACACTGAAGCTTTCTTT.

The table lists this clone with a few counts. The chain uses TRBV27 and TRBJ2-7; the D is unclear. The CDR3 totals 11 residues. The germline V and J ends were trimmed by 6 bases and 11 bases, with 14 bases remaining between them. CDR1 MNHEY and CDR2 SMNVEV come from the germline V gene (reference sequence). CDR3 in amino acids: CASRHGLAEYV. The CDR3 DNA sequence: TGTGCCAGCAGGCACGGCCTGGCAGAGTACGTC.

The genes are TRBV15 and TRBJ2-3; D is possibly TRBD2 (6 bases). The CDR3 loop spans 13 amino acids. Germline loops: CDR1 LNHNV, CDR2 YYDKDF (reference sequence). The ends were cut back, 3 bases at V and 10 bases at J, with 14 bases in the middle. The CDR3 loop reads CATSSGKEGAQYF. DNA for the CDR3: TGTGCCACCAGCAGTGGAAAGGAGGGTGCGCAGTATTTT.

J is TRBJ1-4 and V is TRBV5-8; unclear D gene. CDR3 length: 13 residues. Germline CDR1 reads SGHTS; CDR2 reads YDEGEE. V was cut by 9 bases and J by 7 bases, with 16 bases left in between. The CDR3 here is CATHAGSSEKLFF. The DNA of the CDR3 is TGTGCCACACACGCCGGTTCGAGTGAAAAACTGTTTTTT.

This clone was seen just once. The chain carries TRBV27 and TRBJ2-7; the D call may be TRBD1 or TRBD2 (5 bases each). Germline V gene data show CDR1 as MNHEY and CDR2 as SMNVEV (reference sequence). This CDR3 region has 15 residues. V lost 5 bases, J lost 1 base, and 15 bases lay in between. CDR3 sequence reads: CASSPPTGPSYEQYF. The CDR3, as DNA: TGTGCCAGCAGTCCACCGACGGGACCGTCCTACGAGCAGTACTTC.

V is TRBV27 and J is TRBJ1-1; 7 bases match TRBD1. Germline CDR1 and CDR2: MNHEY and SMNVEV (reference sequence). V dropped 6 bases and J dropped 1; count of bases not matched to a gene: 5. The CDR3 is 14 amino acids. This CDR3 reads CASSYGTANTEAFF. The DNA for the CDR3 is TGTGCCAGCAGCTACGGGACAGCGAACACTGAAGCTTTCTTT.

The V and J genes are TRBV19 and TRBJ2-1; possible D gene TRBD1, 5 bases. The CDR3 consists of 19 residues. Deletions cut 1 base from V and 4 bases from J, with 23 bases between. Germline V gene lookup returns CDR1 LNHDA and CDR2 SQIVND (reference sequence). This CDR3 is CASSIVLRRSRVYYNEQFF. In DNA form, the CDR3 reads TGTGCCAGTAGTATAGTTCTGAGGCGGAGCAGGGTGTATTACAATGAGCAGTTCTTC.

With respect to this clone: A read error may account for a junction end that differs from germline. J is TRBJ1-2 and V is TRBV10-3; D gene uncertain. Per the germline V gene, CDR1 is ENHRY and CDR2 is SYGVKD. CDR3 length: 14 amino acids. The DNA for the CDR3 is TGTGCCATCAGTGTGGGCCCCAGTTACTATGGCTACAACTTC. Translated, it gives CAISVGPSYYGYNF.

This clone appeared a few times. The genes are TRBV5-4 and TRBJ2-7; tentatively, D is TRBD2 (5 bases). Trimming left V 4 bases short and J 6 bases short, with 20 bases between. Germline V lookup: CDR1 SGHNT, CDR2 YYREEE (reference sequence). This CDR3 contains 15 residues. CDR3: CASSQENGKWGEQYF. Written as DNA, the CDR3 is TGTGCCAGCAGCCAAGAAAACGGGAAGTGGGGCGAGCAGTACTTC.

The chain carries TRBV7-2 and TRBJ2-7; 8 bases are a match to TRBD1. The CDR3 extends over 14 amino acids. Germline lookup yields CDR1 SGHTA and CDR2 FQGNSA. After removal of 4 bases from V and 4 bases from J, the junction contained 6 bases not matched to a gene. The CDR3 bases are TGTGCCAGCAGCTCACCGGGACAGGAGTACGAGCAGTACTTC. It specifies CASSSPGQEYEQYF. Filled out from reference TRBV7-2 and TRBJ2-7, the complete variable domain reads GAGVSQSPSNKVTEKGKDVELRCDPISGHTALYWYRQSLGQGLEFLIYFQGNSAPDKSGLPSDRFSAERTGGSVSTLTIQRTQQEDSAVYLCASSSPGQEYEQYFGPGTRLTVT.